A selection of T cell receptor beta chains follows, all from one sample in a study of monozygotic twins with inflammatory bowel disease. TCRdb reprocessed the 5' RACE reads and keeps a single row for each CDR3 protein, giving no DNA. Listed are around 150,000 distinct CDR3 sequences; 2% to 3% falls within the top ten. Material: blood. All receptors derive from a human donor with ulcerative colitis or Crohn's disease, or a healthy co-twin of an affected twin (not recorded which). CDR3s include the opening cysteine and the closing phenylalanine or tryptophan.

15 TRBJ2-7 TRBV7-9 CASSLAGQGDHEQYF
16 TRBJ1-1 TRBV20-1 CSARDLTGWVGTEAFF
14 TRBJ1-1 TRBV20-1 CSARAARGVTEAFF
15 TRBJ1-2 TRBV14 CASSQEQGRLYGYTF
17 TRBJ1-2 TRBV7-8 CASSLAQAGEVLGGCTF
14 TRBJ2-1 TRBV18 CASSRSGSSNEQFF
16 TRBJ2-2 TRBV6-5 CASSSAFGGNTGELFF
13 TRBJ2-7 TRBV7-6 CASSRTDSYEQYF
13 TRBJ2-1 TRBV5-5 CASSLGTETGQFF
12 TRBJ2-7 TRBV6-2/TRBV6-3 CASGRLSYEQYF
16 TRBJ2-3 TRBV5-4 CASSLGAGGIADTQYF
17 TRBJ1-6 TRBV6-5 CASSYSMRSSYNSPLHF
16 TRBJ2-1 TRBV12-3/TRBV12-4 CASSGTGTGQPDEQFF
15 TRBJ1-4 TRBV15 CATEDRGDRNEKLFF
13 TRBJ2-7 TRBV19 CASSSQGGNEQYF
13 TRBJ2-1 TRBV20-1 CSATDREDNEQFF
16 TRBJ2-7 TRBV18 CASSPPRGEGYYEQYF
14 TRBJ2-2 TRBV2 CASSEVGEAGELFF
14 TRBJ1-4 TRBV13 CASSRGMNSEKLFF
17 TRBJ1-5 TRBV5-5 CASSLVGGAYGNQPQHF
11 TRBJ2-7 TRBV20-1 CSARNYYEQYF
14 TRBJ2-5 TRBV12-5 CASDPGQPEETQYF
13 TRBJ1-2 TRBV20-1 CSAAAQANYGYTF
14 TRBJ2-2 TRBV5-4 CASSLMGSDGELFF
12 TRBJ2-3 TRBV27 CASSSLGDTQYF
13 TRBJ1-1 TRBV7-9 CASSLVCGLEAFF
13 TRBJ1-1 TRBV7-6 CASSQKQGAEAFF
15 TRBJ1-1 TRBV5-1 CASSRSGRKDTEAFF
13 TRBJ1-2 TRBV6-5 CASSVSRESHYTF
13 TRBJ2-5 TRBV6-5 CASSYWDGEAQYF
14 TRBJ1-2 TRBV6-1 CASSRDGTGGRYTF